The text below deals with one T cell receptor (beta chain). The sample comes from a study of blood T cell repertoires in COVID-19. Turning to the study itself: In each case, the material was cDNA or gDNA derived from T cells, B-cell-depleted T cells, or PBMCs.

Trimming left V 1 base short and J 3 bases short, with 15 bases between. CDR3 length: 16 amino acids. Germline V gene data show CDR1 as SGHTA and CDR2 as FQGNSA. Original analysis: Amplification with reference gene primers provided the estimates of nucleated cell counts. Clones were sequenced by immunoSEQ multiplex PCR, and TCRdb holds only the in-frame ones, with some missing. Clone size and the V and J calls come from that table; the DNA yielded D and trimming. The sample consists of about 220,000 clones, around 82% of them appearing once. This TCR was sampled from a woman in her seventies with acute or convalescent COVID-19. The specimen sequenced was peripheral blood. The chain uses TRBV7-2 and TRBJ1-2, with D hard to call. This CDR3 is CASSLVRQSGDYGYTF. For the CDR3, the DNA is TGTGCCAGCAGCTTAGTGAGGCAGAGCGGGGACTATGGCTACACCTTC.